What follows are 28 T cell receptor beta chains derived from one specimen sequenced in a study of shared clonotypes between healthy human individuals. The method was immunoSEQ multiplex PCR; TCRdb's version includes in-frame clones alone and lacks a portion of them. The table has some 2,500,000 clones, approximately 93% seen once. The sequenced sample consisted of naive CD4+ T cells from PBMCs. The subset here: CD45RA+ positively selected. All receptors derive from a man younger than 30 in good health. Some clones in this sample may be carry-over from other donors' samples.

This clone was counted once. The V gene is TRBV5-6, the J gene TRBJ1-1; possible D gene TRBD1, 6 bases. There are 15 residues in the CDR3. Germline loops: CDR1 SGHDT, CDR2 YYEEEE. Trimming cost V 1 base and J 1 base, with 11 bases left between them. CDR3 region: CASSLPGGGNTEAFF. DNA of the CDR3: TGTGCCAGCAGCTTGCCCGGAGGGGGGAACACTGAAGCTTTCTTT.

The chain combines TRBV5-4 with TRBJ1-2; D gene uncertain. The germline V gene encodes CDR1 SGHNT and CDR2 YYREEE (reference sequence). CDR3 size: 14 residues. Trimming stripped 4 bases from V and 5 bases from J, with 15 bases between. CDR3 loop: CASSTLPVDYGYTF. CDR3 coding DNA: TGTGCCAGCAGCACACTGCCCGTGGATTATGGCTACACCTTC. Filled out from reference TRBV5-4 and TRBJ1-2, the complete variable domain reads ETGVTQSPTHLIKTRGQQVTLRCSSQSGHNTVSWYQQALGQGPQFIFQYYREEENGRGNFPPRFSGLQFPNYSSELNVNALELDDSALYLCASSTLPVDYGYTFGSGTRLTVV.

The V gene is TRBV29-1, the J gene TRBJ1-1; D remains unclear. V was pared by 1 base and J by 4 bases, with 10 bases between. The CDR3 is 13 residues long. Germline V gene sequence: CDR1 SQVTM, CDR2 ANQGSEA. The CDR3 protein is CSVEGRLFTEAFF. CDR3 DNA: TGCAGCGTTGAAGGGCGGTTGTTCACTGAAGCTTTCTTT.

CDR3 in amino acids: CASSLVRGAMNTEAFF. In DNA form, the CDR3 reads TGTGCCAGCAGCTTGGTCAGGGGGGCTATGAACACTGAAGCTTTCTTT. The J gene is TRBJ1-1, the V gene TRBV4-2, with 7 bases identical to TRBD1. J gave up 0 bases and V 5 bases, and 9 bases lay outside the gene matches. The CDR3 is made up of 16 amino acids. Looked up from germline, CDR1 is LGHNA and CDR2 is YNFKEQ.

The genes are TRBV7-9 and TRBJ2-1, with 11 positions matching TRBD2. In germline, CDR1 is SEHNR, CDR2 FQNEAQ (reference sequence). The CDR3 contains 18 residues. After removal of 0 bases from V and 4 bases from J, the junction contained 8 bases not matched to a gene. CDR3 DNA: TGTGCCAGCAGCTTAGCGGACCGGCTAGCGGGGGGATACAATGAGCAGTTCTTC. Its protein product is CASSLADRLAGGYNEQFF.

The rearrangement joins TRBV9 to TRBJ2-7, with 7 nucleotides matching TRBD1. J was trimmed by 3 bases and V by 4 bases; bases with no gene match: 7. This CDR3 is built from 14 residues. CDR1 is SGDLS and CDR2 is YYNGEE in the germline V gene. The CDR3 here is CASSPTGANYEQYF. In nucleotides, the CDR3 is TGTGCCAGCAGCCCTACAGGGGCCAACTACGAGCAGTACTTC.

The chain employs TRBV7-2 and TRBJ1-4; D is unclear. V lost 1 base and J lost 6, with 6 bases in between. Germline V gene sequence: CDR1 SGHTA, CDR2 FQGNSA. This CDR3 comprises 13 residues. The CDR3 reads CASSLVVDEKLFF. DNA of the CDR3: TGTGCCAGCAGCTTAGTTGTTGATGAAAAACTGTTTTTT.

This chain links TRBV11-2 with TRBJ1-2, with D perhaps TRBD1 (5 bases). The CDR3 is made up of 16 amino acids. V shed 5 bases and J shed 13 bases, with 29 bases lying between them. Germline V gives CDR1 SGHAT, CDR2 FQNNGV. CDR3 region: CASSPGSRGGTILCTF. In nucleotides, the CDR3 is TGTGCCAGCAGCCCCGGGTCCCGGGGAGGGACCATTCTGTGCACCTTC.

V usage is TRBV7-2 and J usage is TRBJ1-1; D remains unclear. There are 15 residues in the CDR3. V was clipped by 3 bases and J by 1 base, with 12 bases between them. Germline V CDR1 and CDR2: SGHTA, FQGNSA. CDR3 loop: CASSFYGVPNTEAFF. In nucleotides, the CDR3 is TGTGCCAGCAGCTTTTATGGGGTACCGAACACTGAAGCTTTCTTT. The full variable domain, completed using reference TRBV7-2 and TRBJ1-1, is GAGVSQSPSNKVTEKGKDVELRCDPISGHTALYWYRQSLGQGLEFLIYFQGNSAPDKSGLPSDRFSAERTGGSVSTLTIQRTQQEDSAVYLCASSFYGVPNTEAFFGQGTRLTVV.

CDR3 amino acids: CASSAGSGASYNEQFF. The DNA for the CDR3 is TGTGCCAGCAGCGCCGGGAGCGGGGCGTCCTACAATGAGCAGTTCTTC. This chain joins TRBV9 and TRBJ2-1; 7 nucleotides align to TRBD2. The trim removed 3 bases at V and 1 base at J, leaving 7 bases unmatched. This CDR3 comprises 16 residues. CDR1 is SGDLS and CDR2 is YYNGEE in the germline V gene.

Details on this clone: Other DNA sequences of this sample code for an identical CDR3. The genes are TRBV18 and TRBJ2-7; 11 nucleotides align to TRBD2. Germline V gene lookup returns CDR1 KGHSH and CDR2 LQKENI. The CDR3 loop spans 15 amino acids. Germline trimming cut 3 bases from V and 2 bases from J; bases unmatched to any gene: 3. CDR3 loop: CASSPRLAGPYEQYF. The CDR3 bases are TGTGCCAGCTCACCCCGACTAGCGGGACCCTACGAGCAGTACTTC. Together with reference TRBV18 and TRBJ2-7, the CDR3 gives the full variable domain: NAGVMQNPRHLVRRRGQEARLRCSPMKGHSHVYWYRQLPEEGLKFMVYLQKENIIDESGMPKERFSAEFPKEGPSILRIQQVVRGDSAAYFCASSPRLAGPYEQYFGPGTRLTVT.

CDR3 protein: CAWSVDIWGFGPKNIQYF. The DNA for the CDR3 is TGTGCCTGGAGTGTCGACATTTGGGGCTTTGGGCCCAAAAACATTCAGTACTTC. The chain recombines TRBV30 with TRBJ2-4; D is possibly TRBD1 (5 bases). CDR3 length: 18 amino acids. The germline V gene encodes CDR1 GTSNPN and CDR2 SVGIG (reference sequence). Trimming removed 0 bases from V and 2 bases from J, with 20 bases in between.

The chain carries TRBV5-1 and TRBJ2-2, with 9 bases matching TRBD1. The CDR3 is 16 amino acids. The V segment lost 3 bases and the J segment 2 bases; nucleotides outside the gene matches: 5. Germline V gives CDR1 SGHRS, CDR2 YFSETQ. The DNA of the CDR3 is TGCGCCAGCAGCTGGGCGGACAGGGGAAACACCGGGGAGCTGTTTTTT. It codes for CASSWADRGNTGELFF.

This clone was detected once. V gene TRBV11-2 combines with J gene TRBJ2-5; 7 bases are a match to TRBD1. The CDR3 runs to 14 residues. V lost 5 bases, J lost 5 bases, and 8 bases stayed unmatched. Germline V lookup: CDR1 SGHAT, CDR2 FQNNGV. In nucleotides, the CDR3 is TGTGCCAGCAGCCCAAACAGGGGTCGGGAGACCCAGTACTTC. Translated: CASSPNRGRETQYF.

V usage is TRBV5-4 and J usage is TRBJ2-1; 11 bases fit TRBD2. This CDR3 has 14 amino acids. Germline CDR1 is SGHNT and CDR2 is YYREEE (reference sequence). The junction had 6 bases not matched to a gene; V was cut back by 4 bases and J by 9 bases. CDR3 region: CASSETSGSGEQFF. The CDR3 DNA sequence: TGTGCCAGCAGCGAAACTAGCGGGAGCGGTGAGCAGTTCTTC. The whole variable domain, remainder taken from reference TRBV5-4 and TRBJ2-1, is ETGVTQSPTHLIKTRGQQVTLRCSSQSGHNTVSWYQQALGQGPQFIFQYYREEENGRGNFPPRFSGLQFPNYSSELNVNALELDDSALYLCASSETSGSGEQFFGPGTRLTVL.

This clone is a singleton in its sample. The chain has TRBV27 and TRBJ2-7, with 7 bases matching TRBD2. With V trimmed by 5 bases and J by 2 bases, 18 bases remained unmatched. This CDR3 is 18 amino acids long. CDR1 and CDR2 from the germline V gene are MNHEY and SMNVEV (reference sequence). The chain's CDR3 is CASSKPPLVGGPAYEQYF. CDR3 nucleotide sequence: TGTGCCAGCAGTAAACCACCTCTGGTGGGAGGGCCGGCCTACGAGCAGTACTTC.

About this clone: The sample has other DNA sequences that encode this CDR3 too. The chain joins TRBV29-1 to TRBJ1-5, with 8 bases identical to TRBD1. Germline loops: CDR1 SQVTM, CDR2 ANQGSEA. After removal of 4 bases from V and 4 bases from J, the junction contained 0 bases not matched to a gene. The CDR3 spans 12 residues. The CDR3 reads CSVGTGNQPQHF. The DNA of the CDR3 is TGCAGCGTTGGGACAGGGAATCAGCCCCAGCATTTT.

This chain uses TRBV4-2 with TRBJ2-7; D might be TRBD1 or TRBD2, each matching 6 bases. V was cut by 1 base and J by 7 bases, with 20 bases left in between. This CDR3 is 16 amino acids long. Germline V gives CDR1 LGHNA, CDR2 YNFKEQ. The CDR3 here is CASSQVFAGRGGEQYF. The DNA of the CDR3 is TGTGCCAGCAGCCAAGTTTTCGCGGGAAGAGGGGGAGAGCAGTACTTC.

A note on this clone: A single base is all that separates this from a far larger clone, so a read error is likely. V usage is TRBV7-2 and J usage is TRBJ2-7; 8 bases fit TRBD1. Unmatched junction bases numbered 3, after V lost 5 bases and J lost 0 bases. The CDR3 sequence is 14 residues long. The germline gives CDR1 SGHTA, CDR2 FQGNSA. Here the CDR3 reads CASSRTGSSYEQYF. CDR3 nucleotides: TGTGCCAGCAGCCGGACAGGGAGCTCCTACGAGCAGTACTTC.

A note on this clone: The same CDR3 can be traced to other DNA sequences in this sample. The V call is TRBV12-5, the J call TRBJ2-3, with no clear D. The CDR3 is made up of 14 amino acids. The germline V gene encodes CDR1 LGHNT and CDR2 FRNRAP. Trimming shortened V by 1 base and J by 0 bases, and 5 bases separated the two germline ends. This CDR3 reads CASGLEGSTDTQYF. CDR3 nucleotide sequence: TGTGCTAGTGGTTTGGAGGGAAGCACAGATACGCAGTATTTT. The full variable domain, in which reference TRBV12-5 and TRBJ2-3 provide the parts outside the CDR3, is DARVTQTPRHKVTEMGQEVTMRCQPILGHNTVFWYRQTMMQGLELLAYFRNRAPLDDSGMPKDRFSAEMPDATLATLKIQPSEPRDSAVYFCASGLEGSTDTQYFGPGTRLTVL.

The chain links TRBV27 to TRBJ2-4, with unresolved D. Trimming stripped 4 bases from V and 0 bases from J, with 4 bases between. Per the germline V gene, CDR1 is MNHEY and CDR2 is SMNVEV (reference sequence). The CDR3 length is 13 residues. The CDR3 sequence: CASSSVAKNIQYF. The CDR3 nucleotides read TGTGCCAGCAGTTCGGTAGCCAAAAACATTCAGTACTTC.

V gene TRBV2 combines with J gene TRBJ2-5; 8 bases are a match to TRBD2. This CDR3 is built from 15 residues. Germline trimming cut 3 bases from V and 4 bases from J; bases unmatched to any gene: 7. Germline CDR1 reads SNHLY; CDR2 reads FYNNEI. The CDR3, as DNA: TGTGCCAGCAGTGAGGATCTAGCGGGTCCAGAGACCCAGTACTTC. Protein: CASSEDLAGPETQYF.

To note about this clone: Different DNA sequences within this sample yield the same CDR3. The CDR3 region is CAISESTSGDNEQFF. The CDR3 DNA is TGTGCCATCAGTGAGTCGACGTCGGGGGACAATGAGCAGTTCTTC. V is TRBV10-3 and J is TRBJ2-1; a weak D match, TRBD2 (6 bases). This CDR3 is 15 amino acids long. Germline lookup yields CDR1 ENHRY and CDR2 SYGVKD. The V end was cut by 0 bases, the J end by 5 bases, with 11 bases between.

The V and J genes are TRBV6-1 and TRBJ2-7, with D maybe TRBD2 (6 bases). V was cut by 1 base and J by 3 bases, with 13 bases left in between. Germline V lookup: CDR1 MNHNS, CDR2 SASEGT. This CDR3 is 15 amino acids long. The CDR3 nucleotides read TGTGCCAGCAGTGAAGGCGGGGTTCTTTTCTACGAGCAGTACTTC. As protein: CASSEGGVLFYEQYF.

The chain is built from TRBV11-2 and TRBJ2-1; TRBD2 agrees at 7 bases. The germline gives CDR1 SGHAT, CDR2 FQNNGV. The V segment lost 6 bases and the J segment 4 bases; nucleotides outside the gene matches: 18. The CDR3 has 18 amino acids. CDR3 in amino acids: CASSRVHGVLAEYNEQFF. The DNA of the CDR3 is TGTGCCAGCAGTCGGGTTCATGGGGTGCTAGCGGAGTACAATGAGCAGTTCTTC.

V usage is TRBV7-2 and J usage is TRBJ1-5, with D tentatively TRBD1 (6 bases). Per the germline V gene, CDR1 is SGHTA and CDR2 is FQGNSA. The CDR3 length is 14 residues. V lost 3 bases and J lost 7, with 13 bases in between. Here the CDR3 DNA reads TGTGCCAGCAGCTTTTACAGAGGGGGACAGCCCCAGCATTTT. Encoded protein: CASSFYRGGQPQHF.

The chain employs TRBV5-4 and TRBJ2-1; 8 bases align to TRBD2. The CDR3 is made up of 15 amino acids. Germline CDR1 and CDR2: SGHNT and YYREEE (reference sequence). V lost 2 bases, J lost 7 bases, and 8 bases stayed unmatched. This CDR3 is CASSLLAATGNEQFF. The CDR3 DNA is TGTGCCAGCAGCTTACTAGCGGCCACGGGGAATGAGCAGTTCTTC.

The V and J genes are TRBV7-8 and TRBJ2-5; D ambiguous. Trimming stripped 4 bases from V and 0 bases from J, with 0 bases between. Germline V CDR1 and CDR2: SGHVS, FQNEAQ. This CDR3 has 11 amino acids. The CDR3 DNA reads TGTGCCAGCAGCTACCAAGAGACCCAGTACTTC. This encodes CASSYQETQYF. Supplemented by reference TRBV7-8 and TRBJ2-5, the full variable domain reads GAGVSQSPRYKVAKRGQDVALRCDPISGHVSLFWYQQALGQGPEFLTYFQNEAQLDKSGLPSDRFFAERPEGSVSTLKIQRTQQEDSAVYLCASSYQETQYFGPGTRLLVL.